The subject of this entry is one TCR beta chain. Antigen: not known. This sample was taken from a study of cytomegalovirus exposure and HLA in healthy donors. Trimming took off 1 base at V and 6 bases at J, with 8 bases between the two ends. From germline, CDR1 is LGHNA and CDR2 YSLEER. The CDR3 totals 13 residues. A multiplex PCR was run with 60 Vbeta primers and 13 Jbeta primers. Sequenced by immunoSEQ multiplex PCR; TCRdb stores in-frame clones only, minus some. Of 130,000 to 150,000 clones listed, 60% to 80% are singletons. Study-wide results and caveats: Most TCR sequences were rare, but some public TCRs occurred in many donors.

The TCR was taken from a man younger than 30 in good health and CMV-seronegative. The sequencing sample was made of PBMCs. The J gene is TRBJ2-3, the V gene TRBV4-3, with D tentatively TRBD2 (5 bases). DNA of the CDR3: TGCGCCAGCAGCCAAGTGACGGGGGATACGCAGTATTTT. It encodes CASSQVTGDTQYF.